The rows below give T cell receptor beta chains drawn from one sample of a study of blood T cells in healthy people across ages. TCRdb reprocessed the 5' RACE reads with MiXCR, giving one entry per CDR3 protein. The sample records around 780,000 distinct CDR3 sequences, roughly 25% being singletons. This same sample was also part of a study on T cells of mothers and their children.

Sequencing was performed on blood. The receptor source for this set is a boy aged 5-17 years in good health. Both conserved end residues are part of each CDR3. A D gene is named only where the DNA matches it firmly. Clone size is not always given. Where it is, it says once, few, many or a class for expanded clones.

>TRBV6-6|-|TRBJ2-5|few
CASTPGAYIQETQYF
TGTGCCAGCACCCCTGGGGCCTACATACAAGAGACCCAGTACTTC
>TRBV7-3|-|TRBJ1-1|few
CASSLNAGEAFF
TGTGCCAGCAGCTTAAACGCAGGAGAAGCTTTCTTT
>TRBV4-2|-|TRBJ1-1|-
CASSLLGGHTEAFF
TGTGCCAGCAGCCTCCTTGGGGGGCACACTGAAGCTTTCTTT
>TRBV6-1|-|TRBJ1-5|few
CAIQQGIGGQPQHF
TGTGCCATACAACAGGGAATCGGTGGTCAGCCCCAGCATTTT
>TRBV28|-|TRBJ1-1|-
CASTEPDSTTEAFF
TGTGCCAGCACCGAACCCGATTCCACGACTGAAGCTTTCTTT
>TRBV9|-|TRBJ2-1|-
CASSVGWDHNEQFF
TGTGCCAGCAGCGTAGGTTGGGACCACAATGAGCAGTTCTTC
>TRBV24-1|-|TRBJ2-5|few
CATSDPLNPQYF
TGTGCCACCAGTGATCCTCTTAATCCCCAGTACTTC
>TRBV4-1|-|TRBJ2-4|many
CASSPLVQTAKNIQYF
TGCGCCAGCAGCCCCTTAGTGCAAACAGCCAAAAACATTCAGTACTTC
>TRBV6-1|-|TRBJ2-6|once
CASSDAVRSGANVLTF
TGTGCCAGCAGTGATGCGGTCCGGTCTGGGGCCAACGTCCTGACTTTC
>TRBV7-2|TRBD2|TRBJ2-2|-
CASSALADPNTGELFF
TGTGCCAGCAGCGCTCTAGCGGACCCAAACACCGGGGAGCTGTTTTTT
>TRBV5-1|-|TRBJ2-7|few
CASSIEYSPYEQYF
TGCGCCAGCAGCATCGAATATAGTCCCTACGAGCAGTACTTC
>TRBV10-3|TRBD1|TRBJ2-5|-
CAISDGTAQETQYF
TGTGCCATCAGTGATGGGACAGCACAAGAGACCCAGTACTTC
>TRBV27|-|TRBJ2-1|-
CASSPGTEVNEQFF
TGTGCCAGCAGTCCCGGGACTGAAGTAAATGAGCAGTTCTTC
>TRBV20-1|TRBD2|TRBJ2-3|few
CSARLAGGFTDTQYF
TGCAGTGCTCGCCTAGCGGGGGGATTCACAGATACGCAGTATTTT
>TRBV11-2|-|TRBJ2-7|few
CASSLNRDPHEQYF
TGTGCCAGCAGCTTAAATAGGGACCCCCACGAGCAGTACTTC
>TRBV28|-|TRBJ2-6|few
CASSREGGTGANVLTF
TGTGCCAGCTCGCGGGAAGGGGGGACCGGGGCCAACGTCCTGACTTTC
>TRBV7-6|-|TRBJ2-4|-
CASSPANFKNIQYF
TGTGCCAGCAGCCCGGCGAATTTCAAAAACATTCAGTACTTC
>TRBV20-1|TRBD1|TRBJ1-4|-
CSAIRQGRGEKLFF
TGCAGTGCTATCCGACAGGGTCGGGGCGAAAAACTGTTTTTT
>TRBV11-1|-|TRBJ2-7|many
CASGSTYEQYF
TGTGCCAGCGGGTCGACCTACGAGCAGTACTTC
>TRBV11-2|-|TRBJ1-1|few
CASSWDLRIAFF
TGTGCCAGCAGTTGGGATCTAAGGATAGCTTTCTTT
>TRBV5-1|-|TRBJ2-1|-
CASSLDGGPYNKQFF
TGCGCCAGCAGCTTGGACGGGGGGCCTTACAATAAGCAGTTCTTC
>TRBV20-1|-|TRBJ2-7|-
CSARSGADEQYF
TGCAGTGCTCGGTCAGGGGCGGACGAGCAGTACTTC
>TRBV3-1|-|TRBJ1-5|few
CASRPNGGDNQPQHF
TGTGCCAGCAGGCCGAATGGGGGGGACAATCAGCCCCAGCATTTT
>TRBV2|-|TRBJ2-7|-
CASSETGIFYEQYF
TGTGCCAGCAGTGAGACCGGGATCTTCTACGAGCAGTACTTC
>TRBV24-1|-|TRBJ2-7|-
CATSDPSGGAYEQYF
TGTGCCACCAGTGACCCTAGTGGGGGAGCCTACGAGCAGTACTTC
>TRBV11-2|-|TRBJ1-2|-
CASSSQRGYGYTF
TGTGCCAGCAGCTCTCAAAGGGGTTATGGCTACACCTTC
>TRBV15|TRBD1|TRBJ1-1|-
CATRRTGTEAFF
TGTGCCACCAGACGGACAGGGACTGAAGCTTTCTTT
>TRBV3-1|-|TRBJ1-2|few
CASSGAGTSYGYTF
TGTGCCAGCAGCGGAGCAGGGACAAGCTATGGCTACACCTTC
>TRBV7-9|-|TRBJ1-2|few
CASSLAQGRDYGYTF
TGTGCCAGCAGCTTAGCCCAGGGGCGTGACTATGGCTACACCTTC
>TRBV2|-|TRBJ2-7|few
CASSRGPSGLNYEQYF
TGTGCCAGCAGCCGGGGACCATCAGGATTAAACTACGAGCAGTACTTC
>TRBV9|-|TRBJ1-2|few
CASSGGVQKHLRYYGYTF
TGTGCCAGCAGCGGGGGGGTACAGAAACATCTCCGTTACTATGGCTACACCTTC
>TRBV12-3/TRBV12-4|TRBD2|TRBJ2-1|few
CASSLKRGTYNEQFF
TGTGCCAGCAGTTTAAAGCGGGGGACATACAATGAGCAGTTCTTC
>TRBV13|-|TRBJ2-2|few
CASRVNTGELFF
TGTGCCTCCAGGGTGAACACCGGGGAGCTGTTTTTT
>TRBV2|-|TRBJ1-1|-
CASLRYTEAFF
TGTGCCAGCCTAAGGTACACTGAAGCTTTCTTT
>TRBV6-6|TRBD2|TRBJ2-7|-
CASSVGTSGGTYEQYF
TGTGCCAGCAGCGTTGGGACTAGCGGGGGGACCTACGAGCAGTACTTC
>TRBV10-3|-|TRBJ2-5|-
CAISGGRGKETQYF
TGTGCCATCAGCGGGGGCAGGGGGAAGGAGACCCAGTACTTC
>TRBV12-3/TRBV12-4|-|TRBJ2-1|few
CASSPGINNEQFF
TGTGCCAGCAGTCCCGGGATCAACAATGAGCAGTTCTTC
>TRBV12-3/TRBV12-4|TRBD2|TRBJ2-5|few
CASSGTTFQETQYF
TGTGCCAGCAGTGGGACTACATTCCAAGAGACCCAGTACTTC
>TRBV5-1|-|TRBJ2-7|-
CASSLQGKGEQYF
TGCGCCAGCAGCTTACAGGGTAAGGGCGAGCAGTACTTC
>TRBV20-1|TRBD1|TRBJ2-7|-
CSASGRDRGFYEQYF
TGCAGTGCTAGTGGCCGGGACAGGGGGTTTTACGAGCAGTACTTC
>TRBV19|TRBD1|TRBJ2-4|-
CASIAGTGHIQYF
TGTGCCAGTATAGCCGGGACAGGGCACATTCAGTACTTC
>TRBV2|-|TRBJ2-7|-
CASRFRDVPYEQYF
TGTGCCAGCAGGTTCCGGGACGTACCCTACGAGCAGTACTTC
>TRBV9|-|TRBJ1-1|-
CASSFGGTNTEAFF
TGTGCCAGCAGCTTCGGGGGAACGAACACTGAAGCTTTCTTT
>TRBV14|-|TRBJ1-2|few
CASSHEGLNYGYTF
TGTGCCAGCAGCCATGAGGGGCTCAACTATGGCTACACCTTC
>TRBV6-2/TRBV6-3|TRBD1|TRBJ2-7|-
CASTSGTGPYEQYF
TGTGCCAGCACCTCCGGGACAGGGCCCTACGAGCAGTACTTC
>TRBV11-2|TRBD2|TRBJ2-4|-
CASSLLGGAKNIQYF
TGTGCCAGCAGCTTACTGGGGGGGGCCAAAAACATTCAGTACTTC
>TRBV12-3/TRBV12-4|-|TRBJ1-2|-
CASRGDGDGYTF
TGTGCCAGCAGAGGGGATGGAGATGGCTACACCTTC
>TRBV18|TRBD2|TRBJ2-1|-
CASSPRGLAGGSEQFF
TGTGCCAGCTCACCACGAGGACTAGCGGGGGGAAGTGAGCAGTTCTTC
>TRBV20-1|TRBD1|TRBJ1-1|few
CSARSTGGKLNTEAFF
TGCAGTGCTAGAAGTACAGGGGGGAAATTGAACACTGAAGCTTTCTTT
>TRBV25-1|-|TRBJ1-2|few
CASSEFIRGQGGAGYGYTF
TGTGCCAGCAGTGAATTCATTCGGGGGCAGGGAGGTGCTGGCTATGGCTACACCTTC
>TRBV7-9|-|TRBJ1-3|few
CASSTPGSPGNTIYF
TGTGCCAGCAGCACCCCAGGGAGCCCTGGAAACACCATATATTTT
>TRBV12-3/TRBV12-4|-|TRBJ1-3|few
CASRTASGNTIYF
TGTGCCAGCCGGACAGCCTCTGGAAACACCATATATTTT
>TRBV27|TRBD2|TRBJ2-7|-
CASSPVTSGYEQYF
TGTGCCAGCAGCCCGGTGACTAGCGGCTACGAGCAGTACTTC
>TRBV5-1|TRBD1|TRBJ1-2|-
CASSFTGENGYTF
TGCGCCAGCAGCTTCACAGGGGAAAATGGCTACACCTTC
>TRBV7-9|-|TRBJ2-2|-
CASSLGGTGELLF
TGTGCCAGCAGCCTGGGGGGAACCGGGGAGCTGCTTTTT
>TRBV4-1|-|TRBJ1-2|few
CASSQEGVDYGYTF
TGCGCCAGCAGCCAAGAAGGGGTGGACTATGGCTACACCTTC
>TRBV21-1|-|TRBJ2-1|-
CASPEGLAGYNEQFF
TGTGCCAGTCCCGAAGGGCTAGCGGGATACAATGAGCAGTTCTTC
>TRBV10-3|-|TRBJ2-7|few
CAISVGSFSYEQYF
TGTGCCATCAGTGTGGGGAGCTTCTCCTACGAGCAGTACTTC
>TRBV12-3/TRBV12-4|TRBD2|TRBJ2-5|few
CASSLDGPAGGLETQYF
TGTGCCAGCAGTTTAGACGGGCCAGCGGGGGGTTTGGAGACCCAGTACTTC
>TRBV12-3/TRBV12-4|-|TRBJ2-1|few
CASSSGRGESHNEQFF
TGTGCCAGCAGTTCGGGGCGCGGGGAGAGCCACAATGAGCAGTTCTTC